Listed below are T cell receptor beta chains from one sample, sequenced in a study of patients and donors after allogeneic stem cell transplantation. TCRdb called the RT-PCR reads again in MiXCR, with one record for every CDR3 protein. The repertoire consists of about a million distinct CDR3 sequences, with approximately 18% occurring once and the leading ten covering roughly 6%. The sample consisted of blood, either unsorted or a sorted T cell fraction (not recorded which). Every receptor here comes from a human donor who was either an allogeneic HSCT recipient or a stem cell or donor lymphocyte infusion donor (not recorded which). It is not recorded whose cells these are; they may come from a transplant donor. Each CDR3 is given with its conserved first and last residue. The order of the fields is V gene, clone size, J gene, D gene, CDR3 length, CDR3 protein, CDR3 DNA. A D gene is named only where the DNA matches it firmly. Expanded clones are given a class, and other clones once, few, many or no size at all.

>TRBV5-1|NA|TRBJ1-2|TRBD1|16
CASSTGQGACCYGYTF
TGCGCCAGCAGCACGGGACAGGGGGCGTGTTGCTATGGCTACACCTTC
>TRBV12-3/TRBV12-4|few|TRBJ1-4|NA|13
CASSSAGIEKLFF
TGTGCCAGCAGTTCGGCAGGGATTGAAAAACTGTTTTTT
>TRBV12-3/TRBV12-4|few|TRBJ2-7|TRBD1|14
CASSPDRAFYEQYF
TGTGCCAGCAGCCCGGACAGGGCGTTTTACGAGCAGTACTTC
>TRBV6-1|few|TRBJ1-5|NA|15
CASSQRRVTNQPQHF
TGTGCCAGCAGCCAAAGGAGGGTTACCAATCAGCCCCAGCATTTT
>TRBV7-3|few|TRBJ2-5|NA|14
CASSSTGRQETQYF
TGTGCCAGCAGCTCTACAGGGCGACAAGAGACCCAGTACTTC
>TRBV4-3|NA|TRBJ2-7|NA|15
CASSQAFGPGYEQYF
TGCGCCAGCAGCCAGGCATTCGGCCCGGGCTACGAGCAGTACTTC
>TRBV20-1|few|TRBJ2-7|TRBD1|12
CSASPGGYEQYF
TGCAGTGCTAGCCCAGGGGGCTACGAGCAGTACTTC
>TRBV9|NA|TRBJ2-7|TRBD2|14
CASSTRTSGNEQYF
TGTGCCAGCAGCACTAGGACTAGCGGGAACGAGCAGTACTTC
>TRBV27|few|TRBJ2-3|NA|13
CASSTHSTDTQYF
TGTGCCAGCAGTACCCACAGCACAGATACGCAGTATTTT
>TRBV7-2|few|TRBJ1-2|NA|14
CASSLGGQTGGYTF
TGTGCCAGCAGCTTAGGAGGACAGACGGGTGGCTACACCTTC
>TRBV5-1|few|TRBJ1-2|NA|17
CASSLGPGNKGIYGYTF
TGCGCCAGCAGCTTGGGGCCAGGTAACAAGGGCATCTATGGCTACACCTTC
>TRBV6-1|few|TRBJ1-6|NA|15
CASSVIPTGGGDLHF
TGTGCCAGCAGTGTTATCCCGACAGGAGGCGGGGACCTCCACTTT
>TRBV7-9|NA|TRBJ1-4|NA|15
CASTSVRPGNEKLFF
TGTGCCAGCACGTCAGTTCGGCCGGGGAACGAAAAACTGTTTTTT
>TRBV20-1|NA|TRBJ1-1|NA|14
CSATPPGGVTEAFF
TGCAGTGCCACCCCGCCCGGGGGTGTTACTGAAGCTTTCTTT
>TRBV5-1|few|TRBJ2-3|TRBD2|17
CASSLTSGGLRTDTQYF
TGCGCCAGCAGCTTGACTAGCGGAGGGTTACGCACAGATACGCAGTATTTT
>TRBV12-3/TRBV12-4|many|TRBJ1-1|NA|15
CASSGKGSMNTEAFF
TGTGCCAGCAGTGGGAAGGGGAGTATGAACACTGAAGCTTTCTTT
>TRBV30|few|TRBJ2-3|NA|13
CAWQTVPPDTQYF
TGTGCCTGGCAAACAGTCCCCCCAGATACGCAGTATTTT
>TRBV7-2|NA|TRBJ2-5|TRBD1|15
CASSLVPTGATTQYF
TGTGCCAGCAGCTTAGTTCCCACAGGGGCAACGACCCAGTACTTC